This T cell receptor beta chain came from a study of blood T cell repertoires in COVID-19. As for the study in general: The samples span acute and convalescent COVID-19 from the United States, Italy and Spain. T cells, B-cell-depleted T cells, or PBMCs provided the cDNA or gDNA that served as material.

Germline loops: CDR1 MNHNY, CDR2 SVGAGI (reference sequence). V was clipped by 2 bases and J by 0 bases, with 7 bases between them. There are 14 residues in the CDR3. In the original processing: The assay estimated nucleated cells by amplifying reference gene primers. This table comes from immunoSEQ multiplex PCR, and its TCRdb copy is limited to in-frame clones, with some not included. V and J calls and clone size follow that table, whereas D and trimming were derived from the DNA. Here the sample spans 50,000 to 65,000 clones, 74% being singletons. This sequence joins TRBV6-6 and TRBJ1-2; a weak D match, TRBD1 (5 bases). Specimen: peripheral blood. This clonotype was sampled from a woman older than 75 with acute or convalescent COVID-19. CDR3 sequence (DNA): TGTGCCAGCAGTTACAGGGGAACTAACTATGGCTACACCTTC. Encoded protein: CASSYRGTNYGYTF.